These T cell receptor beta chains were read from a single sample in a study of T cell clonotyping in hematopoietic cell transplantation. Sequenced by immunoSEQ multiplex PCR; TCRdb stores in-frame clones only, minus some. This sample has fewer than 2,000 clones; about 90% occur once, and the top ten carry more than 7%. Sequencing was performed on PBMCs, taken at the time of graft-versus-host disease after allogeneic stem cell transplant. All receptors come from a male patient aged 18 to 29 who had an allogeneic stem cell transplant from a related donor, so the T cells may come from the graft donor. Some clones in this sample may be carry-over from other donors' samples. The CDR3 runs from the conserved cysteine through the conserved F or W. The order of the fields is V gene, D gene, J gene, clone size, CDR3 DNA, CDR3 protein. The D gene is left open where the match is weak. Clone size is stated in some rows and not others, as once, few, many or a class when expanded.

V gene: TRBV7-9; D gene: NA; J gene: TRBJ1-1; clone size: NA; CDR3 DNA: TGTGCCAGCAGCTTAGTTGGGGAGTTCACTGAAGCTTTCTTT; CDR3 protein: CASSLVGEFTEAFF
V gene: TRBV11-3; D gene: NA; J gene: TRBJ2-1; clone size: NA; CDR3 DNA: TGTGCCAGCAGCTTAGATCCGACCGGCGGGTTCGATGAGCAGTTCTTC; CDR3 protein: CASSLDPTGGFDEQFF
V gene: TRBV4-3; D gene: NA; J gene: TRBJ2-7; clone size: NA; CDR3 DNA: TGCGCCAGCAGCCAAGATTCGGCAGGAGGGAAGCAGTACTTC; CDR3 protein: CASSQDSAGGKQYF
V gene: TRBV20-1; D gene: NA; J gene: TRBJ1-1; clone size: NA; CDR3 DNA: TGCAGTGCTAAGATGAACACTGAAGCTTTCTTT; CDR3 protein: CSAKMNTEAFF
V gene: TRBV6-5; D gene: NA; J gene: TRBJ2-6; clone size: NA; CDR3 DNA: TGTGCCACCGAGGGGTTAAGCTCTGGGGCCAACGTCCTGACTTTC; CDR3 protein: CATEGLSSGANVLTF
V gene: TRBV30; D gene: TRBD1; J gene: TRBJ1-4; clone size: NA; CDR3 DNA: TGTGCCTGGGGTCCCCCAGGGGGCATCGAAAAACTGTTTTTT; CDR3 protein: CAWGPPGGIEKLFF
V gene: TRBV5-1; D gene: TRBD1; J gene: TRBJ2-7; clone size: NA; CDR3 DNA: TGCGCCAGCAGCCCCCGGACAGGGGGGGGCTACGAGCAGTACTTC; CDR3 protein: CASSPRTGGGYEQYF
V gene: TRBV6-1; D gene: NA; J gene: TRBJ1-2; clone size: once; CDR3 DNA: TGTGCCAGCAGTGAAGCGCTTCGGGGAAGACCTTATTATGGCTACACCTTC; CDR3 protein: CASSEALRGRPYYGYTF
V gene: TRBV18; D gene: NA; J gene: TRBJ2-2; clone size: NA; CDR3 DNA: TGTGCCAGCTCACCTCCCTCGAACACCGGGGAGCTGTTTTTT; CDR3 protein: CASSPPSNTGELFF
V gene: TRBV30; D gene: NA; J gene: TRBJ1-2; clone size: once; CDR3 DNA: TGTGCCTGGAGTGAATCCCTTGGGGGGCAGGCCTTC; CDR3 protein: CAWSESLGGQAF
V gene: TRBV10-3; D gene: TRBD1; J gene: TRBJ2-2; clone size: NA; CDR3 DNA: TGTGCCATCAGTGAGTCGGCCGGGACAGGGGTTCTCGGCGGGGAGCTGTTTTTT; CDR3 protein: CAISESAGTGVLGGELFF
V gene: TRBV5-5; D gene: TRBD1; J gene: TRBJ1-2; clone size: few; CDR3 DNA: TGTGCCAGCAGCTTGGAGACAGGGTATGGCTACACCTTC; CDR3 protein: CASSLETGYGYTF
V gene: TRBV30; D gene: NA; J gene: TRBJ1-1; clone size: NA; CDR3 DNA: TGTGCCTGGAATGCAGGGGCGGGCCACACTGAAGCTTTCTTT; CDR3 protein: CAWNAGAGHTEAFF
V gene: TRBV5-8; D gene: TRBD1; J gene: TRBJ2-5; clone size: NA; CDR3 DNA: TGTGCCAGCAGCTTGGGTGACAGGGTACCCCCAGAGACCCAGTACTTC; CDR3 protein: CASSLGDRVPPETQYF
V gene: TRBV7-2; D gene: NA; J gene: TRBJ2-5; clone size: NA; CDR3 DNA: TGTGCCAGCAGCCCCCTTTTGAGCCAAGAGACCCAGTACTTC; CDR3 protein: CASSPLLSQETQYF
V gene: TRBV4-3; D gene: NA; J gene: TRBJ2-3; clone size: NA; CDR3 DNA: TGCGCCAGCAGCCAGATGAATCATCAGGCAGATACGCAGTATTTT; CDR3 protein: CASSQMNHQADTQYF
V gene: TRBV7-9; D gene: TRBD1; J gene: TRBJ1-4; clone size: NA; CDR3 DNA: TGTGCCAGCAGCTTAGAGTGGACAGGCAATGAAAAACTGTTTTTT; CDR3 protein: CASSLEWTGNEKLFF
V gene: TRBV10-3; D gene: TRBD2; J gene: TRBJ2-7; clone size: NA; CDR3 DNA: TGTGCCATCAGTGACTGGGGAGGGACGGCGACCTACGAGCAGTACTTC; CDR3 protein: CAISDWGGTATYEQYF
V gene: TRBV2; D gene: NA; J gene: TRBJ2-6; clone size: NA; CDR3 DNA: TGTGCCAGCAGTCCTCAGGGGTCTGGGGCCAACGTCCTGACTTTC; CDR3 protein: CASSPQGSGANVLTF
V gene: TRBV4-1; D gene: TRBD2; J gene: TRBJ2-5; clone size: NA; CDR3 DNA: TGCGCCAGCAGCTGGAGGGGAGGGGAGACCCAGTACTTC; CDR3 protein: CASSWRGGETQYF
V gene: TRBV9; D gene: TRBD1; J gene: TRBJ1-1; clone size: NA; CDR3 DNA: TGTGCCAGCAGCCTACGGACAGGAGGCACTGAAGCTTTCTTT; CDR3 protein: CASSLRTGGTEAFF
V gene: TRBV30; D gene: NA; J gene: TRBJ2-3; clone size: NA; CDR3 DNA: TGTGCCTGGAGTGAAGGGAGACTCAGCACAGATACGCAGTATTTT; CDR3 protein: CAWSEGRLSTDTQYF
V gene: TRBV11-2; D gene: NA; J gene: TRBJ2-2; clone size: NA; CDR3 DNA: TGTGCCAGCAGCTTCTTAGGGGAGCTGTTTTTT; CDR3 protein: CASSFLGELFF
V gene: TRBV27; D gene: TRBD2; J gene: TRBJ2-1; clone size: NA; CDR3 DNA: TGTGCCAGCAATCCCACTGTAGCGGGTGAGCAGTTCTTC; CDR3 protein: CASNPTVAGEQFF
V gene: TRBV4-3; D gene: NA; J gene: TRBJ1-2; clone size: NA; CDR3 DNA: TGCGCCAGCAGCCAAGAGACAGGATTATATGGCTACACCTTC; CDR3 protein: CASSQETGLYGYTF
V gene: TRBV10-3; D gene: TRBD2; J gene: TRBJ2-3; clone size: NA; CDR3 DNA: TGTGCCATCAGTGAGTCCTCCCTAGCGGGACCAACAGTTACGCAGTATTTT; CDR3 protein: CAISESSLAGPTVTQYF
V gene: TRBV11-3; D gene: TRBD1; J gene: TRBJ2-1; clone size: NA; CDR3 DNA: TGTGCCAGCAGCCGCTGGGACAGGGGGTTTAATGAGCAGTTCTTC; CDR3 protein: CASSRWDRGFNEQFF
V gene: TRBV7-6; D gene: NA; J gene: TRBJ2-2; clone size: NA; CDR3 DNA: TGTGCCAGCAGCGTTAGCGCGACAGTCGTAGCTGGCCGGGAGCTGTTTTTT; CDR3 protein: CASSVSATVVAGRELFF
V gene: TRBV5-1; D gene: NA; J gene: TRBJ2-1; clone size: NA; CDR3 DNA: TGCGCCAGCAGGGTTGAGGGCCTGTCCTACAATGAGCAGTTCTTC; CDR3 protein: CASRVEGLSYNEQFF
V gene: TRBV7-9; D gene: NA; J gene: TRBJ2-7; clone size: NA; CDR3 DNA: TGTGCCAGCAGCTTAGGGCAGGGGTTACAGGACGAGCAGTACTTC; CDR3 protein: CASSLGQGLQDEQYF
V gene: TRBV11-3; D gene: TRBD2; J gene: TRBJ2-3; clone size: NA; CDR3 DNA: TGTGCCAGCAGCTTAGAGAGTGGGCCGGGAGGTGTTACGCAGTATTTT; CDR3 protein: CASSLESGPGGVTQYF
V gene: TRBV5-1; D gene: TRBD1; J gene: TRBJ2-7; clone size: NA; CDR3 DNA: TGCGCCAGCAGAGCGACAGGGTCCTACGAGCAGTACTTC; CDR3 protein: CASRATGSYEQYF
V gene: TRBV9; D gene: NA; J gene: TRBJ2-2; clone size: NA; CDR3 DNA: TGTGCCAGCAGCCCTGGACAATTCGGGGAGCTGTTTTTT; CDR3 protein: CASSPGQFGELFF
V gene: TRBV4-3; D gene: NA; J gene: TRBJ1-4; clone size: few; CDR3 DNA: TGCGCCAGCAGCCAGCGCGCGGGCGAAAAACTGTTTTTT; CDR3 protein: CASSQRAGEKLFF
V gene: TRBV5-4; D gene: NA; J gene: TRBJ1-2; clone size: NA; CDR3 DNA: TGTGCCAGCAGCTTGGAAACCTATGGCTACACCTTC; CDR3 protein: CASSLETYGYTF
V gene: TRBV7-2; D gene: TRBD2; J gene: TRBJ2-5; clone size: NA; CDR3 DNA: TGTGCCAGCAGCTCCCTGGGGGGGGAAGAGACCCAGTACTTC; CDR3 protein: CASSSLGGEETQYF
V gene: TRBV5-6; D gene: TRBD1; J gene: TRBJ1-2; clone size: NA; CDR3 DNA: TGTGCCAGCAGCCTCGGGACAGGGGGCGGGTATGGCTACACCTTC; CDR3 protein: CASSLGTGGGYGYTF
V gene: TRBV7-2; D gene: NA; J gene: TRBJ1-6; clone size: NA; CDR3 DNA: TGTGCCAGCAGCTCCCGGGGCCCACGAGGTTCACCCCTCCACTTT; CDR3 protein: CASSSRGPRGSPLHF